The clone carrying this TCR beta chain was seen a few times. Generated by immunoSEQ multiplex PCR, the TCRdb table keeps only in-frame clones and is missing some. This table has about 410,000 clones, 90% appearing once. This CDR3 is built from 13 residues. The V and J ends lost 5 bases and 6 bases, in that order; junction bases with no gene match: 5. From germline, CDR1 is MNHEY and CDR2 SMNVEV (reference sequence). This record belongs to a study of control samples from healthy donors and cancer patients. The origin of this receptor is a man aged 35 to 55 with head and neck cancer. The specimen was PBMCs. The J gene is TRBJ2-7, the V gene TRBV27, with 9 bases matching TRBD1. The CDR3 DNA follows: TGTGCCAGCAGTCCCCGGACAGGGGTCGAGCAGTACTTC. Translated: CASSPRTGVEQYF.